Shown below are 30 T cell receptor beta chains from a single sample sequenced in a study of human T cells and chemical hapten exposure. As to time point: patch test 1, 2 weeks after DPC sensitization. Sample treatment: therapeutic diphenylcyclopropenone sensitization with weekly scalp DPC. MiXCR was run by TCRdb on the RACE reads, yielding one entry per CDR3 protein. The repertoire includes 370,000 or so distinct CDR3 sequences, more than 4.5% of them detected once, and 2% to 2.5% sits in the top ten. The material sequenced was whole blood, taken in connection with sensitization to the hapten diphenylcyclopropenone (DPC). The receptors were sampled from a woman between 50 and 59 years old with alopecia areata. Some clones in this sample may be carry-over from other donors' samples.

This clonotype was observed a few times. The V call is TRBV5-1, the J call TRBJ2-1; tentatively, D is TRBD1 or TRBD2 (5 bases each). CDR1 and CDR2 from the germline V gene are SGHRS and YFSETQ. V lost 3 bases and J 9 bases, leaving 16 bases between the germline ends. The CDR3 length is 14 residues. The DNA for the CDR3 is TGCGCCAGCAGCTCCGGGACGGGCCGGGGTGAGCAGTTCTTC. Amino acid sequence: CASSSGTGRGEQFF.

Ten or more counts support this clonotype. This chain connects TRBV20-1 to TRBJ2-7, with unresolved D. The CDR3 totals 13 residues. V lost 6 bases to trimming and J lost 0 bases, with 12 bases between them. Per germline, CDR1 DFQATT and CDR2 SNEGSKA (reference sequence). CDR3 in amino acids: CSAERGGSYEQYF. The CDR3 DNA reads TGCAGTGCCGAGCGTGGCGGCTCCTACGAGCAGTACTTC.

This clonotype was detected ten times or more. J is TRBJ2-7 and V is TRBV18, with 9 positions matching TRBD1. The CDR3 runs 16 residues. Per germline, CDR1 KGHSH and CDR2 LQKENI. After removal of 3 bases from V and 3 bases from J, the junction contained 9 bases not matched to a gene. This CDR3 is CASSPRTGEGDYEQYF. The DNA of the CDR3 is TGTGCCAGCTCACCGAGGACAGGGGAAGGGGACTACGAGCAGTACTTC.

This clonotype was observed a few times. The rearrangement joins TRBV9 to TRBJ1-1; D unresolved. This CDR3 is built from 14 residues. V gave up 0 bases and J gave up 1 base, with 7 bases separating them. CDR1 is SGDLS and CDR2 is YYNGEE in the germline V gene. In nucleotides, the CDR3 is TGTGCCAGCAGCGTAGAACCCCGGAACACTGAAGCTTTCTTT. Encoded protein: CASSVEPRNTEAFF.

CDR3 residues: CATSQGLAITDTQYF. CDR3 nucleotides: TGTGCCACCAGCCAGGGACTAGCGATCACAGATACGCAGTATTTT. This chain joins TRBV15 and TRBJ2-3, with 10 positions matching TRBD2. V gave up 5 bases and J gave up 2 bases; unmatched junction bases: 4. Germline V lookup: CDR1 LNHNV, CDR2 YYDKDF (reference sequence). This CDR3 has 15 amino acids.

The sample holds many counts of this clonotype. The rearrangement uses TRBV20-1 and TRBJ2-5; either TRBD1 or TRBD2 may supply D (5 bases each). The V gene's germline CDR1 is DFQATT and CDR2 SNEGSKA (reference sequence). V was shortened by 4 bases and J by 1 base, with 16 bases between the two germline ends. This CDR3 contains 15 residues. The CDR3 region is CSAISPWGTQETQYF. CDR3 coding DNA: TGCAGTGCTATTAGTCCCTGGGGGACCCAAGAGACCCAGTACTTC.

The sample holds many counts of this clonotype. This sequence joins TRBV7-6 and TRBJ2-1; possibly TRBD1 or TRBD2 for D (5 bases each). This CDR3 contains 13 residues. V lost 5 bases to trimming and J lost 6 bases, with 11 bases between them. Germline V gives CDR1 SGHVS, CDR2 FNYEAQ. CDR3 coding DNA: TGTGCCAGCAGCCTGGGGGACGGCAATGAGCAGTTCTTC. The encoded protein is CASSLGDGNEQFF.

This clonotype has a handful of counts. The J gene is TRBJ1-6, the V gene TRBV18; unclear D gene. CDR1 KGHSH and CDR2 LQKENI come from the germline V gene. CDR3 length equals 14 residues. Trimming removed 1 base at V and 13 bases at J, with 14 bases between. DNA of the CDR3: TGTGCCAGCTCACCACGCAGTTACGAAAATCCCCTCCACTTT. Its translation is CASSPRSYENPLHF.

This clonotype occurred many times. The rearrangement joins TRBV29-1 to TRBJ1-4, with 7 positions matching TRBD1. Germline V CDR1 and CDR2: SQVTM, ANQGSEA. The length of the CDR3 is 13 residues. V shed 6 bases, J shed 6 bases, and the junction held 7 bases outside the gene matches. CDR3: CSVGTAPDEKLFF. The CDR3 DNA is TGCAGCGTGGGGACAGCTCCTGATGAAAAACTGTTTTTT. The full variable domain, rest sourced from reference TRBV29-1 and TRBJ1-4, is SAVISQKPSRDICQRGTSLTIQCQVDSQVTMMFWYRQQPGQSLTLIATANQGSEATYESGFVIDKFPISRPNLTFSTLTVSNMSPEDSSIYLCSVGTAPDEKLFFGSGTQLSVL.

This clonotype has ten or more counts. The chain uses TRBV11-2 and TRBJ1-2; D is possibly TRBD1 (6 bases). Trimming took off 7 bases at V and 4 bases at J, with 16 bases between the two ends. CDR1 and CDR2 from the germline V gene are SGHAT and FQNNGV. The CDR3 is made up of 14 amino acids. The CDR3 spells CASTPSRGGYGYTF. CDR3 DNA sequence: TGTGCCAGCACCCCGTCAAGAGGGGGCTATGGCTACACCTTC.

This clonotype was seen at least ten times. This sequence joins TRBV5-8 and TRBJ2-2, with 7 bases fitting TRBD1. From germline, CDR1 is SGHTS and CDR2 YDEGEE. The CDR3 is 15 amino acids. Trimming removed 4 bases from V and 2 bases from J; junction bases left unmatched: 5. The CDR3, as DNA: TGTGCCAGCAGCACGACAGGGACCAACACCGGGGAGCTGTTTTTT. Protein sequence: CASSTTGTNTGELFF.

This clonotype was observed many times. The chain employs TRBV5-5 and TRBJ1-6, with D maybe TRBD1 (6 bases). Germline V CDR1 and CDR2: SGHKS, YYEKEE (reference sequence). Trimming cost V 3 bases and J 4 bases, with 8 bases left between them. The CDR3 contains 14 residues. The CDR3 nucleotides read TGTGCCAGCAGCTCAGGACAGTATAATTCACCCCTCCACTTT. Amino acids: CASSSGQYNSPLHF.

In this sample, this clonotype turned up a few times. J is TRBJ1-5 and V is TRBV28, with D perhaps TRBD1 (6 bases). The ends were cut back, 4 bases at V and 5 bases at J, with 15 bases in the middle. This CDR3 has 15 residues. The germline V gene encodes CDR1 MDHEN and CDR2 SYDVKM. CDR3 sequence reads: CASSSRDNTYQPQHF. For the CDR3, the DNA is TGTGCCAGCAGTTCCCGGGACAACACCTATCAGCCCCAGCATTTT.

The V call is TRBV5-1, the J call TRBJ1-6; D might be TRBD1 (5 bases). The CDR3 sequence is 14 residues long. With 6 bases removed from V and 6 bases from J, the gap between germline ends came to 13 bases. CDR1 is SGHRS, CDR2 YFSETQ, per germline. CDR3 in DNA: TGCGCCAGCAATGGGCCAGGGATTAATTCACCCCTCCACTTT. Translating it yields CASNGPGINSPLHF.

V usage is TRBV2 and J usage is TRBJ2-7; D possibly uses TRBD1 or TRBD2 (5 bases each). The length of the CDR3 is 14 residues. CDR1 and CDR2 from the germline V gene are SNHLY and FYNNEI. V was clipped by 5 bases and J by 3 bases, with 14 bases between them. DNA for the CDR3: TGTGCCAGCAGTCTCGACGGGGCAAACTACGAGCAGTACTTC. This codes for CASSLDGANYEQYF.

There are many counts of this clonotype. CDR3 sequence: CSGTPGPTANYGYTF. Written as DNA, the CDR3 is TGCAGTGGAACTCCGGGCCCGACTGCTAACTATGGCTACACCTTC. The chain joins TRBV20-1 to TRBJ1-2; D ambiguous. There are 15 residues in the CDR3. Trimming cost V 7 bases and J 0 bases, with 18 bases left between them. The germline CDR1 and CDR2 sequences are DFQATT and SNEGSKA (reference sequence).

The rearrangement joins TRBV6-5 to TRBJ1-3; possibly TRBD1 for D (6 bases). V gave up 6 bases and J gave up 9 bases, with 18 bases separating them. Germline assignment: CDR1 MNHEY and CDR2 SVGAGI. The CDR3 is 14 residues long. Here the CDR3 reads CASSPRHRVGTIYF. The CDR3 DNA reads as TGTGCCAGCAGCCCCCGGCACAGGGTCGGCACCATATATTTT.

The gene calls are TRBV12-3 or TRBV12-4 and TRBJ2-1; 9 bases line up with TRBD2. CDR3 size: 15 residues. With 2 bases clipped from V and 9 bases from J, the junction kept 8 bases outside the gene matches. This chain's CDR3 is CASSLLAGAVVEQFF. The CDR3 DNA sequence: TGTGCCAGCAGTTTATTAGCGGGAGCCGTGGTTGAGCAGTTCTTC.

This chain joins TRBV7-3 and TRBJ1-2, with D possibly matching TRBD1 (5 bases). The V end lost 5 bases, the J end lost 8 bases, and 15 bases lay between the germline ends. This CDR3 has 13 amino acids. Germline V CDR1 and CDR2: SGHTA, FQGTGA. This chain's CDR3 is CASSPTGSLGYTF. As DNA, the CDR3 is TGTGCCAGCAGCCCAACAGGTTCTTTAGGCTACACCTTC.

This clonotype was seen at least ten times. The V call is TRBV6-2 or TRBV6-3, the J call TRBJ2-3; D uncertain. The CDR3 spans 11 residues. With 10 bases removed from V and 8 bases from J, the gap between germline ends came to 13 bases. In germline, CDR1 is MNHEY, CDR2 SVGEGT. The CDR3, as DNA: TGTGCCACCTTCTCTCCCGGTACGCAGTATTTT. It encodes CATFSPGTQYF.

This clonotype was observed many times. The CDR3 sequence is CASRGDRGDVGELFF. The CDR3 region has the DNA TGTGCCAGCAGGGGAGACAGGGGAGATGTCGGGGAGCTGTTTTTT. The V gene is TRBV2, the J gene TRBJ2-2, with 8 bases matching TRBD1. From germline, CDR1 is SNHLY and CDR2 FYNNEI. Trimming at V came to 6 bases and at J to 7 bases, leaving 10 bases not matched to a gene. The CDR3 sequence is 15 residues long.

The chain carries TRBV6-1 and TRBJ1-2; D is possibly TRBD1 (5 bases). V shed 6 bases and J shed 8 bases, with 22 bases lying between them. Germline V gene lookup returns CDR1 MNHNS and CDR2 SASEGT. This CDR3 has 15 residues. The CDR3 nucleotides are TGTGCCAGCAGGGCAAACTGGGACGGCCAGCGGGGCTACACCTTC. The encoded protein is CASRANWDGQRGYTF.

The rearrangement links TRBV6-1 to TRBJ1-1, with 11 bases identical to TRBD1. Per germline, CDR1 MNHNS and CDR2 SASEGT. Losses at the gene ends were 6 bases for V and 3 bases for J; bases not matched to a gene: 18. This CDR3 spans 19 amino acids. CDR3 bases: TGTGCCAGCAGCTTGATCCGCGGACAGGGGGCAGGGAAGGACACTGAAGCTTTCTTT. This sequence encodes CASSLIRGQGAGKDTEAFF.

This clonotype was seen repeatedly, ten times or more. The chain uses TRBV20-1 and TRBJ2-5; 8 nucleotides agree with TRBD2. V was pared by 0 bases and J by 4 bases, with 7 bases of the junction left unmatched. The CDR3 is 15 residues long. Germline assignment: CDR1 DFQATT and CDR2 SNEGSKA (reference sequence). In nucleotides, the CDR3 is TGCAGTGCTAGAGATGAGGCTAGCGGGCGAGAGACCCAGTACTTC. This gives the protein CSARDEASGRETQYF.

At least ten counts were recorded for this clonotype. The CDR3 is CASSPRVYQETQYF. CDR3 DNA sequence: TGTGCCAGCAGTCCGCGAGTGTACCAAGAGACCCAGTACTTC. The chain recombines TRBV27 with TRBJ2-5; D is undetermined. This CDR3 spans 14 amino acids. Germline V CDR1 and CDR2: MNHEY, SMNVEV (reference sequence). With 5 bases removed from V and 0 bases from J, the gap between germline ends came to 10 bases.

This chain connects TRBV11-2 to TRBJ2-1; TRBD2 matches 8 bases. J lost 0 bases, V lost 4 bases, and 5 bases had no gene match. The CDR3 is made up of 16 amino acids. CDR1 is SGHAT, CDR2 FQNNGV, per germline. DNA of the CDR3: TGTGCCAGCAGCTCGTTAACTAGCGGCTCCTACAATGAGCAGTTCTTC. It translates to CASSSLTSGSYNEQFF.

This clonotype was counted only a few times. This chain links TRBV28 with TRBJ2-1, with 12 bases matching TRBD1. The CDR3 loop spans 15 amino acids. J gave up 8 bases and V 2 bases, and 4 bases lay outside the gene matches. The germline V gene encodes CDR1 MDHEN and CDR2 SYDVKM. CDR3 nucleotides: TGTGCCAGCAGTTTACCCGGGACAGGGGGCGATGAGCAGTTCTTC. Protein product: CASSLPGTGGDEQFF.

This clonotype was recorded many times. This chain links TRBV6-5 with TRBJ1-5; the match to TRBD1 covers 7 bases. CDR3 length: 15 residues. V dropped 5 bases and J dropped 1; count of bases not matched to a gene: 5. Germline V lookup: CDR1 MNHEY, CDR2 SVGAGI. The CDR3 DNA is TGTGCCAGCAGTCGAACAGGGGTAAGCAATCAGCCCCAGCATTTT. The encoded protein is CASSRTGVSNQPQHF.

This clonotype showed up many times. The rearrangement links TRBV5-6 to TRBJ2-1; D is unclear. Germline V CDR1 and CDR2: SGHDT, YYEEEE. The CDR3 runs to 16 residues. V was pared by 0 bases and J by 0 bases, with 10 bases between. Here the CDR3 DNA reads TGTGCCAGCAGCTTGGAGACTCGGAGCTCCTACAATGAGCAGTTCTTC. It codes for CASSLETRSSYNEQFF.

Many counts were recorded for this clonotype. The rearrangement uses TRBV28 and TRBJ2-7; 8 nucleotides agree with TRBD1. Germline V gene lookup returns CDR1 MDHEN and CDR2 SYDVKM. The CDR3 spans 13 residues. Trimming took 5 bases from V and 5 from J; bases not matched to a gene: 5. The CDR3 protein is CASSAGGIDEQYF. For the CDR3, the DNA is TGTGCCAGCAGTGCAGGGGGCATCGACGAGCAGTACTTC.